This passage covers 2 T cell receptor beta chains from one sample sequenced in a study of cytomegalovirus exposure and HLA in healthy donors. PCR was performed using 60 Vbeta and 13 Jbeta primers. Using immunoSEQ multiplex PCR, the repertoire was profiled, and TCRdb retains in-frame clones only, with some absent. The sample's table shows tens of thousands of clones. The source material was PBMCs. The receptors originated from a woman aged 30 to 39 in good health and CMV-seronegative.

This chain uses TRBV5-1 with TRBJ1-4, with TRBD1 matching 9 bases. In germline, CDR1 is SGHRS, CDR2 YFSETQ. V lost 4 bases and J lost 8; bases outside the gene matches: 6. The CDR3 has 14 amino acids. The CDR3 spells CASSLGQGREKLFF. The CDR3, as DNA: TGCGCCAGCAGCCTGGGACAGGGAAGGGAAAAACTGTTTTTT.

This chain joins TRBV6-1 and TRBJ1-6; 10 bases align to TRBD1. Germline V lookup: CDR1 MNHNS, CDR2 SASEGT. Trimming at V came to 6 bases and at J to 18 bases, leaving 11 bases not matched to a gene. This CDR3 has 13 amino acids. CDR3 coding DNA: TGTGCCAGCAGCGCGGGACAGGGGCTTTCTCCCCACTTT. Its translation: CASSAGQGLSPHF.